These T cell receptor beta chains were read from a single sample in a study of CD8 T cells in Susac syndrome. A single record per CDR3 protein comes from TCRdb applying MiXCR to the immunoSEQ multiplex PCR reads. The repertoire holds about 180,000 distinct CDR3 sequences, 85% to 95% seen once, with roughly 0.16% in the top ten. Material: CD8+ T cells from PBMCs. The receptor set was obtained from a human donor with multiple sclerosis. Both conserved end residues are part of each CDR3. The order of the fields is D gene, J gene, V gene, clone size, CDR3 DNA, CDR3 protein. D genes are given only for firm matches. Some rows mark clone size as missing; the rest say once, few, many or name a class of expanded clone.

d_gene: TRBD2
j_gene: TRBJ2-3
v_gene: TRBV20-1
abundance: NA
CDR3nt: TGCAGTGGGCTGGGGGGACTAGCGATACCAGATACGCAGTATTTT
CDR3aa: CSGLGGLAIPDTQYF

d_gene: NA
j_gene: TRBJ1-5
v_gene: TRBV19
abundance: NA
CDR3nt: TGTGCCAGCAGACCGGTGCTAAGCAATCAGCCCCAGCATTTT
CDR3aa: CASRPVLSNQPQHF

d_gene: NA
j_gene: TRBJ2-3
v_gene: TRBV2
abundance: once
CDR3nt: TGTGCCAGCAGTGGACTTCTGGCGGGAAGACTCTCAGATACGCAGTATTTT
CDR3aa: CASSGLLAGRLSDTQYF

d_gene: TRBD1
j_gene: TRBJ2-7
v_gene: TRBV7-9
abundance: NA
CDR3nt: TGTGCCAGCAGCTCTAGTCATCAGGGGGAAACCTACGAGCAGTACTTC
CDR3aa: CASSSSHQGETYEQYF

d_gene: NA
j_gene: TRBJ1-1
v_gene: TRBV9
abundance: NA
CDR3nt: TGTGCCAGCAGCGTAGGGTCCGGACAGCGCGAAGCTTTCTTT
CDR3aa: CASSVGSGQREAFF

d_gene: NA
j_gene: TRBJ2-5
v_gene: TRBV20-1
abundance: NA
CDR3nt: TGCAGTGCTCCCCTCGGCCTGGATCGGGAGACCCAGTACTTC
CDR3aa: CSAPLGLDRETQYF

d_gene: NA
j_gene: TRBJ1-2
v_gene: TRBV12-3/TRBV12-4
abundance: NA
CDR3nt: TGTGCCAGCAGCCAACACCGGGACCAGCTTCCCTATGGCTACACCTTC
CDR3aa: CASSQHRDQLPYGYTF

d_gene: NA
j_gene: TRBJ1-1
v_gene: TRBV9
abundance: NA
CDR3nt: TGTGCCAGCACCCCCCCAGAGGGTGGGGTCATGAACACTGAAGCTTTCTTT
CDR3aa: CASTPPEGGVMNTEAFF

d_gene: NA
j_gene: TRBJ1-2
v_gene: TRBV27
abundance: NA
CDR3nt: TGTGCCAGCAGTTCCTCCGGGGGGGATGGCTACACCTTC
CDR3aa: CASSSSGGDGYTF

d_gene: NA
j_gene: TRBJ2-7
v_gene: TRBV6-5
abundance: NA
CDR3nt: TGTGCCAGCAGTTACTCGTTCTACCAAGGCCTCTACGAGCAGTACTTC
CDR3aa: CASSYSFYQGLYEQYF

d_gene: NA
j_gene: TRBJ2-7
v_gene: TRBV9
abundance: NA
CDR3nt: TGTGCCAGCAGCGTAGGGCCCAGGGTGGACGAGCAGTACTTC
CDR3aa: CASSVGPRVDEQYF

d_gene: NA
j_gene: TRBJ2-1
v_gene: TRBV24-1
abundance: NA
CDR3nt: TGTGCCACCAGTGATGAGTACAGTGAGCAGTTCTTC
CDR3aa: CATSDEYSEQFF

d_gene: NA
j_gene: TRBJ1-1
v_gene: TRBV5-1
abundance: NA
CDR3nt: TGCGCCAGCAGCTTGATGTTAGGGGAGAACACTGAAGCTTTCTTT
CDR3aa: CASSLMLGENTEAFF

d_gene: TRBD1
j_gene: TRBJ1-5
v_gene: TRBV27
abundance: NA
CDR3nt: TGTGCCAGCAGGGAGGACAGGTATAGCAATCAGCCCCAGCATTTT
CDR3aa: CASREDRYSNQPQHF

d_gene: NA
j_gene: TRBJ1-2
v_gene: TRBV7-9
abundance: once
CDR3nt: TGTGCCAGCAGCTTAGCCACAGAGGGCCGGGGCTACACCTTC
CDR3aa: CASSLATEGRGYTF

d_gene: TRBD1
j_gene: TRBJ2-2
v_gene: TRBV18
abundance: NA
CDR3nt: TGTGCCAGCTCACCACCGGGACAGGGTGACGTTGGGGAGCTGTTTTTT
CDR3aa: CASSPPGQGDVGELFF

d_gene: NA
j_gene: TRBJ2-7
v_gene: TRBV11-2
abundance: once
CDR3nt: TGTGCCAGCAGCCGGGACGCAGGGGACGAGCAGTACTTC
CDR3aa: CASSRDAGDEQYF

d_gene: NA
j_gene: TRBJ2-1
v_gene: TRBV12-5
abundance: NA
CDR3nt: TGTGCAATGTGGGAAACGAACAATGAGCAGTTCTTC
CDR3aa: CAMWETNNEQFF

d_gene: TRBD1
j_gene: TRBJ2-5
v_gene: TRBV5-1
abundance: NA
CDR3nt: TGCGCCAGCAGCGGAATGGGACAGCAAGAGACCCAGTACTTC
CDR3aa: CASSGMGQQETQYF

d_gene: NA
j_gene: TRBJ2-7
v_gene: TRBV4-1
abundance: NA
CDR3nt: TGCGCCAGCAGCCAAGTTGGCGATCGGGAGCAGTACTTC
CDR3aa: CASSQVGDREQYF

d_gene: NA
j_gene: TRBJ2-5
v_gene: TRBV12-3/TRBV12-4
abundance: NA
CDR3nt: TGTGCCAGCAGTTTAAGGGTGCGGCAGATCCAAGAGACCCAGTACTTC
CDR3aa: CASSLRVRQIQETQYF

d_gene: TRBD1
j_gene: TRBJ1-6
v_gene: TRBV25-1
abundance: NA
CDR3nt: TGTGCCAGCAGAAGGACAGGATTTGATTCACCCCTCCACTTT
CDR3aa: CASRRTGFDSPLHF

d_gene: NA
j_gene: TRBJ1-5
v_gene: TRBV21-1
abundance: NA
CDR3nt: TGTGCCAGCAGCAAAGCAGGGCAGTGTTTGAAGCCCCAGCATTTT
CDR3aa: CASSKAGQCLKPQHF

d_gene: TRBD1
j_gene: TRBJ2-1
v_gene: TRBV25-1
abundance: NA
CDR3nt: TGTGCCAGCAGCCTGGACAGGGGGCTCGATGAGCAGTTCTTC
CDR3aa: CASSLDRGLDEQFF

d_gene: NA
j_gene: TRBJ2-3
v_gene: TRBV14
abundance: NA
CDR3nt: TGTGCCAGCAGCCAAGAGGTCACAGATACGCAGTATTTT
CDR3aa: CASSQEVTDTQYF

d_gene: NA
j_gene: TRBJ2-7
v_gene: TRBV4-1
abundance: NA
CDR3nt: TGCGCCAGCAGCCCCGGGATAGCCTACGAGCAGTACTTC
CDR3aa: CASSPGIAYEQYF

d_gene: NA
j_gene: TRBJ1-5
v_gene: TRBV6-1
abundance: NA
CDR3nt: TGTGCCAGCAGTGTCTACAGAGGGCTAATAGACAATCAGCCCCAGCATTTT
CDR3aa: CASSVYRGLIDNQPQHF

d_gene: NA
j_gene: TRBJ1-1
v_gene: TRBV30
abundance: NA
CDR3nt: TGTGCCTGGACTGTGGGGGTGAACACTGAAGCTTTCTTT
CDR3aa: CAWTVGVNTEAFF

d_gene: TRBD2
j_gene: TRBJ2-7
v_gene: TRBV29-1
abundance: NA
CDR3nt: TGCAGCGTGGGGGGGGACGAGCAGTACTTC
CDR3aa: CSVGGDEQYF

d_gene: TRBD2
j_gene: TRBJ2-1
v_gene: TRBV29-1
abundance: NA
CDR3nt: TGCAGCGTTCGTCCTAGGGGACTAGCAGCCTACAATGAGCAGTTCTTC
CDR3aa: CSVRPRGLAAYNEQFF

d_gene: NA
j_gene: TRBJ1-1
v_gene: TRBV25-1
abundance: NA
CDR3nt: TGTGCCAGCAAGTCGGGGGCTGAAGCTTTCTTT
CDR3aa: CASKSGAEAFF

d_gene: TRBD1
j_gene: TRBJ1-1
v_gene: TRBV15
abundance: NA
CDR3nt: TGTGCCACCAGCAGAGACCGAACAGGGGTCGGTGAAGCTTTCTTT
CDR3aa: CATSRDRTGVGEAFF

d_gene: TRBD2
j_gene: TRBJ2-7
v_gene: TRBV29-1
abundance: NA
CDR3nt: TGCAGCGTCGGGACTAGCGGGACCTACGAGCAGTACTTC
CDR3aa: CSVGTSGTYEQYF

d_gene: TRBD1
j_gene: TRBJ2-1
v_gene: TRBV28
abundance: NA
CDR3nt: TGTGCCAGCAGTCGCGACAGGGTGGAGCAGTTCTTC
CDR3aa: CASSRDRVEQFF

d_gene: NA
j_gene: TRBJ1-2
v_gene: TRBV29-1
abundance: NA
CDR3nt: TGCAGCGTTTTATACACCACCCCTAACTATGGCTACACCTTC
CDR3aa: CSVLYTTPNYGYTF

d_gene: NA
j_gene: TRBJ2-7
v_gene: TRBV29-1
abundance: NA
CDR3nt: TGCAGCGCGCTTGAGGATTTGGAGTACTTC
CDR3aa: CSALEDLEYF

d_gene: NA
j_gene: TRBJ2-1
v_gene: TRBV11-2
abundance: NA
CDR3nt: TGTGCCAGCAGCTCCCCGATCCAGCGGGCTTACAATGAGCAGTTCTTC
CDR3aa: CASSSPIQRAYNEQFF